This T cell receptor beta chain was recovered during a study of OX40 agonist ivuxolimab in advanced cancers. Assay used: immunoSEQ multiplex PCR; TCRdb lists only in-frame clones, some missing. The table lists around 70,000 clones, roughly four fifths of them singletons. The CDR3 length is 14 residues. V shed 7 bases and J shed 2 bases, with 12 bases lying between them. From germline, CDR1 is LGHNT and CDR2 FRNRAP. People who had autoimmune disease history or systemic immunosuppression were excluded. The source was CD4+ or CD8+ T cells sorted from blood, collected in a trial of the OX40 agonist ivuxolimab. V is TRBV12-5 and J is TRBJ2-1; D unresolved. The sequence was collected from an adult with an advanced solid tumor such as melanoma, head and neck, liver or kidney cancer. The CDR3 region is CASAPTSTYNEQFF. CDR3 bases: TGTGCTAGTGCCCCGACATCGACCTACAATGAGCAGTTCTTC.